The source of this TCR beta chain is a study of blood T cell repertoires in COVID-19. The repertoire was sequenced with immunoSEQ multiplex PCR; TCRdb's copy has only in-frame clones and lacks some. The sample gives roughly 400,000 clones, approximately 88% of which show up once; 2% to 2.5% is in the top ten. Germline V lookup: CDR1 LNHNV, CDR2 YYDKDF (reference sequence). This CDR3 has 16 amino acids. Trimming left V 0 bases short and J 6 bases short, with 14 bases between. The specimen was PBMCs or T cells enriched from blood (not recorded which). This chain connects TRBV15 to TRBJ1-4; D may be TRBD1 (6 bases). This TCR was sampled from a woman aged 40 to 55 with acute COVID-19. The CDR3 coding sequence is TGTGCCACCAGCAGAGATCTTGGGGGGGCTGATGAAAAACTGTTTTTT. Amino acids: CATSRDLGGADEKLFF.